The T cell receptor (beta chain) under discussion was sequenced for a study of T cell responses to AZD1222 COVID-19 vaccine. Germline CDR1 is MNHEY and CDR2 is SVGAGI. The CDR3 is 14 amino acids. V gave up 5 bases and J gave up 2 bases; unmatched junction bases: 2. Using immunoSEQ multiplex PCR, the repertoire was profiled, and TCRdb retains in-frame clones only, with some absent. The sample gives 60,000 to 75,000 clones, roughly 80% of which show up once; about 6% is in the top ten. The sequence derives from an adult who received the AZD1222 COVID-19 vaccine. This sequence joins TRBV6-5 and TRBJ1-5; 8 nucleotides agree with TRBD1. The source was peripheral blood, collected 28 days after the second AZD1222 dose. DNA of the CDR3: TGTGCCAGCAGTCCGACAGGGGGCAATCAGCCCCAGCATTTT. Amino acid sequence: CASSPTGGNQPQHF.